The 7 T cell receptor beta chains presented below share a single source sample, sequenced in a study of technical replicates of blood from a handful of donors. The protocol was immunoSEQ multiplex PCR, while the TCRdb copy is restricted to in-frame clones and leaves out a portion. The sample holds approximately 76,000 clones, about 91% seen once. Sequenced material: T cells isolated from PBMCs. Receptor source: a human donor in good health.

This clone was seen only once. The gene calls are TRBV6-5 and TRBJ2-7, with D possibly being TRBD2 (6 bases). Germline-derived CDR1 and CDR2 are MNHEY and SVGAGI. This CDR3 comprises 16 residues. Trimming pared 4 bases from V and 0 bases from J, leaving 16 bases between. The CDR3 reads CASSSQRARGSYEQYF. The CDR3 coding sequence is TGTGCCAGCAGTTCTCAGCGGGCTCGCGGCTCCTACGAGCAGTACTTC.

This chain links TRBV27 with TRBJ2-1; no reliable D call. Germline V CDR1 and CDR2: MNHEY, SMNVEV (reference sequence). This CDR3 is built from 15 residues. V lost 3 bases and J lost 0, with 9 bases in between. CDR3 loop: CASSFGPGSYNEQFF. CDR3 nucleotides: TGTGCCAGCAGTTTTGGTCCCGGCTCCTACAATGAGCAGTTCTTC.

This chain joins TRBV15 and TRBJ1-4; D is perhaps TRBD1 (5 bases). The ends were cut back, 8 bases at V and 3 bases at J, with 10 bases in the middle. CDR3 length: 13 amino acids. CDR1 LNHNV and CDR2 YYDKDF come from the germline V gene (reference sequence). CDR3 DNA sequence: TGTGCCACCGGGAGGGGTCCTAATGAAAAACTGTTTTTT. This translates into CATGRGPNEKLFF.

Worth noting for this clone: The germline gene is not matched at one end of the junction; a read error may be the cause. The chain joins TRBV10-2 to TRBJ2-7; 7 positions agree with TRBD1. The CDR3 runs to 15 residues. Looked up from germline, CDR1 is WSHSY and CDR2 is SAAADI. This chain's CDR3 is CGSTHGRDSHYEQYF. The CDR3 DNA is TGCGGCAGCACCCACGGCCGGGACAGCCACTACGAGCAGTACTTC.

As DNA, the CDR3 is TGCAGCGTTGAACTCGGGGGGGGAGGGGTTTCCTACGAGCAGTACTTC. Translating it yields CSVELGGGGVSYEQYF. The chain has TRBV29-1 and TRBJ2-7; 8 bases line up with TRBD2. Trimming removed 2 bases from V and 1 base from J; junction bases left unmatched: 10. Germline loops: CDR1 SQVTM, CDR2 ANQGSEA. The CDR3 loop spans 16 amino acids.

The chain couples TRBV6-4 to TRBJ2-1; TRBD1 agrees at 8 bases. The CDR3 is made up of 15 amino acids. The germline V gene has CDR1 MRHNA and CDR2 SNTAGT. The junction had 8 bases not matched to a gene; V was cut back by 6 bases and J by 4 bases. CDR3 nucleotide sequence: TGTGCCAGCAGACGTTCGGGACAGGATTACAATGAGCAGTTCTTC. This gives the protein CASRRSGQDYNEQFF.

This clone was detected once. V gene TRBV12-5 combines with J gene TRBJ2-2; 8 positions match TRBD2. With V trimmed by 0 bases and J by 0 bases, 15 bases remained unmatched. The CDR3 runs to 21 residues. The germline gives CDR1 LGHNT, CDR2 FRNRAP. The CDR3 DNA follows: TGTGCTAGTGGTTTGGTACGGGAGGGAGGTCTCCACTTTTCGAACACCGGGGAGCTGTTTTTT. The encoded protein is CASGLVREGGLHFSNTGELFF.